Following are 11 T cell receptor beta chains from one sample sequenced in a study of blood T cells in healthy people across ages. Combining a sample-barcoded 5' primer with a J-beta primer mix, a second PCR ran for 7 to 11 cycles. TCRdb re-called the 5' RACE reads with MiXCR, one entry per CDR3 protein. The table lists about 1.4 million distinct CDR3 sequences, roughly 60% of them singletons. Sequenced: blood. Receptor source: a man between 18 and 29 years old in good health.

The chain joins TRBV12-3 or TRBV12-4 to TRBJ1-6; the match to TRBD1 covers 7 bases. The CDR3 covers 15 residues. Trimming cost V 3 bases and J 7 bases; bases outside gene matches: 6. The CDR3 loop reads CASSFLDRVNSPLHF. As DNA, the CDR3 is TGTGCCAGCAGTTTCCTCGACAGGGTGAATTCACCCCTCCACTTT.

The J gene is TRBJ2-7, the V gene TRBV6-6; tentatively, D is TRBD1 (5 bases). Germline V lookup: CDR1 MNHNY, CDR2 SVGAGI (reference sequence). CDR3 length: 15 residues. Deletions cut 0 bases from V and 4 bases from J, with 13 bases between. CDR3 amino acids: CASSYSVETGYEQYF. CDR3 nucleotides: TGTGCCAGCAGTTACTCGGTGGAAACAGGTTACGAGCAGTACTTC.

This chain uses TRBV4-3 with TRBJ2-1, with a possible D match to TRBD1 (6 bases). Trimming shortened V by 0 bases and J by 8 bases, and 11 bases separated the two germline ends. The CDR3 is 14 amino acids. CDR1 is LGHNA, CDR2 YSLEER, per germline. The CDR3 region has the DNA TGCGCCAGCAGCCAAGATTCCCCAGGGGATGAGCAGTTCTTC. It is translated as CASSQDSPGDEQFF.

In its sample, this clonotype was seen a few times. This sequence joins TRBV3-1 and TRBJ1-1, with D maybe TRBD1 (5 bases). Trimming took off 1 base at V and 9 bases at J, with 15 bases between the two ends. The CDR3 spans 14 residues. Germline values: CDR1 LGHDT, CDR2 YNNKEL (reference sequence). The CDR3 DNA reads as TGTGCCAGCAGCCAAGGTAGACAGTCCCACAAAGCTTTCTTT. It specifies CASSQGRQSHKAFF. The whole variable domain, filled in from reference TRBV3-1 and TRBJ1-1, reads DTAVSQTPKYLVTQMGNDKSIKCEQNLGHDTMYWYKQDSKKFLKIMFSYNNKELIINETVPNRFSPKSPDKAHLNLHINSLELGDSAVYFCASSQGRQSHKAFFGQGTRLTVV.

The chain has TRBV3-1 and TRBJ2-5; D is perhaps TRBD1 (5 bases). Trimming removed 1 base from V and 3 bases from J, with 9 bases in between. The germline V gene has CDR1 LGHDT and CDR2 YNNKEL (reference sequence). The CDR3 has 14 residues. CDR3 loop: CASSQGDSEETQYF. Here the CDR3 DNA reads TGTGCCAGCAGCCAAGGCGACAGCGAAGAGACCCAGTACTTC.

The chain employs TRBV29-1 and TRBJ2-7; TRBD2 agrees at 14 bases. CDR1 and CDR2 (germline): SQVTM, ANQGSEA. J was trimmed by 7 bases and V by 7 bases; bases with no gene match: 15. The CDR3 runs to 16 residues. CDR3 loop: CSAGGTSGRIPAEQYF. CDR3 sequence (DNA): TGCAGCGCAGGGGGGACTAGCGGGAGAATCCCCGCAGAGCAGTACTTC.

This clonotype was observed a few times. V and J are TRBV4-3 and TRBJ2-1; D call uncertain. Germline V gene lookup returns CDR1 LGHNA and CDR2 YSLEER. This CDR3 spans 15 amino acids. Trimming took 0 bases from V and 7 from J, leaving 13 bases between them. CDR3 sequence: CASSQDLSRGNEQFF. In nucleotides, the CDR3 is TGCGCCAGCAGCCAAGATTTGTCTAGAGGTAATGAGCAGTTCTTC.

This clonotype was counted only a few times. This chain links TRBV7-8 with TRBJ2-6; tentatively, D is TRBD1 or TRBD2 (7 bases each). The germline V and J ends were trimmed by 8 bases and 1 base, with 9 bases remaining between them. Germline loops: CDR1 SGHVS, CDR2 FQNEAQ. CDR3 length equals 14 residues. CDR3 region: CASQGGSGANVLTF. CDR3 in DNA: TGTGCCAGCCAGGGGGGGTCTGGGGCCAACGTCCTGACTTTC. The variable domain in full, with the rest retrieved from reference TRBV7-8 and TRBJ2-6, is GAGVSQSPRYKVAKRGQDVALRCDPISGHVSLFWYQQALGQGPEFLTYFQNEAQLDKSGLPSDRFFAERPEGSVSTLKIQRTQQEDSAVYLCASQGGSGANVLTFGAGSRLTVL.

The chain links TRBV29-1 to TRBJ2-1; TRBD2 matches at 14 bases. V lost 0 bases and J lost 9; bases outside the gene matches: 13. Germline CDR1 reads SQVTM; CDR2 reads ANQGSEA. There are 18 residues in the CDR3. The CDR3, as DNA: TGCAGCGTTGAAGACGGACTAGCGGGGGGATTGGCGGCCGGTGAGCAGTTCTTC. This translates into CSVEDGLAGGLAAGEQFF.

The V gene is TRBV20-1, the J gene TRBJ1-2; D ambiguous. The CDR3 runs to 13 residues. V lost 0 bases to trimming and J lost 4 bases, with 9 bases between them. Germline lookup yields CDR1 DFQATT and CDR2 SNEGSKA (reference sequence). The CDR3: CSARDSLFYGYTF. The CDR3 DNA sequence: TGCAGTGCTAGAGATTCCCTTTTCTATGGCTACACCTTC.

Points on this clonotype: At one boundary the junction diverges from the germline segment, which might be a read error. V usage is TRBV3-1 and J usage is TRBJ2-1; 10 bases are a match to TRBD2. Germline V CDR1 and CDR2: LGHDT, YNNKEL (reference sequence). This CDR3 region has 15 residues. The CDR3 region has the DNA TGTGTCAGCAGCCAAGCTAGCGGGGGCTATAATGAGCAGTTCTTC. Translated, it gives CVSSQASGGYNEQFF.